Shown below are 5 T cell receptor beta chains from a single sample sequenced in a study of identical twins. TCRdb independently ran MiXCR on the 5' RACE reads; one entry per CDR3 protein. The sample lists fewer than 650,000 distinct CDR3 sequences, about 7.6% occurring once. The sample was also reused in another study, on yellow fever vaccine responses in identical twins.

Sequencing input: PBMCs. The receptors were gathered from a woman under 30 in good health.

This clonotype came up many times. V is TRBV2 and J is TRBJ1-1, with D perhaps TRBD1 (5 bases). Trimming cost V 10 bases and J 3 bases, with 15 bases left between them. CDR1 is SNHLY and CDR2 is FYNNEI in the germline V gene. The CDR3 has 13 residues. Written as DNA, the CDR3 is TGTGCCACCAAGTTTCAGGGCGACACTGAAGCTTTCTTT. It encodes CATKFQGDTEAFF.

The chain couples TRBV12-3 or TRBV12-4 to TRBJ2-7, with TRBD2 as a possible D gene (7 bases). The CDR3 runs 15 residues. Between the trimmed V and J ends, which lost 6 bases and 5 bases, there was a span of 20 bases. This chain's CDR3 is CASSWGGAGPHEQYF. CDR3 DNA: TGTGCCAGCAGCTGGGGGGGGGCTGGGCCCCACGAGCAGTACTTC.

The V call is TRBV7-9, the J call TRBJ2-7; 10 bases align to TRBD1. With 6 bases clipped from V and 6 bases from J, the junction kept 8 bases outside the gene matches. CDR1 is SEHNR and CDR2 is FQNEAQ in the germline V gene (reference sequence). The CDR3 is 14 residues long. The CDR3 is CASSSGTGVSEQYF. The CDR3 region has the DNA TGTGCCAGCAGTTCCGGGACAGGGGTCTCCGAGCAGTACTTC. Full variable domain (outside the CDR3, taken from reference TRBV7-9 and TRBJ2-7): DTGVSQNPRHKITKRGQNVTFRCDPISEHNRLYWYRQTLGQGPEFLTYFQNEAQLEKSRLLSDRFSAERPKGSFSTLEIQRTEQGDSAMYLCASSSGTGVSEQYFGPGTRLTVT.

This chain's CDR3 is CASRDKGSGELFF. CDR3 nucleotide sequence: TGCGCCAGCCGGGACAAGGGTTCCGGGGAGCTGTTTTTT. V usage is TRBV4-1 and J usage is TRBJ2-2, with D possibly matching TRBD1 (6 bases). V lost 8 bases and J 6 bases, leaving 13 bases between the germline ends. The CDR3 is made up of 13 amino acids. Germline-derived CDR1 and CDR2 are MGHRA and YSYEKL.

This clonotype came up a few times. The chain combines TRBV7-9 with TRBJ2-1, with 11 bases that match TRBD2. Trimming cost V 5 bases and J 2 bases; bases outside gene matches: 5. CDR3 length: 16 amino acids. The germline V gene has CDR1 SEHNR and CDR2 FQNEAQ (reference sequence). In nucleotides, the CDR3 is TGTGCCAGCAGCGCCGGTAGCGGGAGGGCCTACAATGAGCAGTTCTTC. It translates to CASSAGSGRAYNEQFF.